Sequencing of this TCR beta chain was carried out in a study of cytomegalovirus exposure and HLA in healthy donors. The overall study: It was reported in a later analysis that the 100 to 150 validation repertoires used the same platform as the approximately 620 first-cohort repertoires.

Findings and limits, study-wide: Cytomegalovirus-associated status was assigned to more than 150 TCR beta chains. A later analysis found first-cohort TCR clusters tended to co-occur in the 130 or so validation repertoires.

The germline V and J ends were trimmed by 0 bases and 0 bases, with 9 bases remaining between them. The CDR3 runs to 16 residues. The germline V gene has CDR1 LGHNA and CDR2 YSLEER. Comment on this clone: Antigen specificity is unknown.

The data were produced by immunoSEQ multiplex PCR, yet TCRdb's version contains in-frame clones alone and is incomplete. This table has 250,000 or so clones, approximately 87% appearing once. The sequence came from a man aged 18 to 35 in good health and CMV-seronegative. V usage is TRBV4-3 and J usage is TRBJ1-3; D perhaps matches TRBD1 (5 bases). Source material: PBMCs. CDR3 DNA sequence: TGCGCCAGCAGCCAAGATAATACAGGCTCTGGAAACACCATATATTTT. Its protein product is CASSQDNTGSGNTIYF.